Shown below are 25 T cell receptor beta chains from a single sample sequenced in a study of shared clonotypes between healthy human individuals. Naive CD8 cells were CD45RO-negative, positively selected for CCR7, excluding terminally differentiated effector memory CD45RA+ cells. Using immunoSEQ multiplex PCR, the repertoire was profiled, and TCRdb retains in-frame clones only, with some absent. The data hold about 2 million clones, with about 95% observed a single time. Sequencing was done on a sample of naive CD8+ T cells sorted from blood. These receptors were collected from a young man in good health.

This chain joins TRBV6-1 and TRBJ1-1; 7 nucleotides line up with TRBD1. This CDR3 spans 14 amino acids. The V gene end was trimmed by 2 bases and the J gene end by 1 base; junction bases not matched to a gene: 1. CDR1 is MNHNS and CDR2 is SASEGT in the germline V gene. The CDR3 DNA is TGTGCCAGCAGTGAATGGACAGGGAACACTGAAGCTTTCTTT. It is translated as CASSEWTGNTEAFF.

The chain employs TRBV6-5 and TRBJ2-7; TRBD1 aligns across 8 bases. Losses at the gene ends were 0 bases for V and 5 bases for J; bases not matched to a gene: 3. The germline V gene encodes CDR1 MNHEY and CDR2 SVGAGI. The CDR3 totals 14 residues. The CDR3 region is CASSYSTGANEQYF. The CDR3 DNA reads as TGTGCCAGCAGTTACTCGACAGGGGCGAACGAGCAGTACTTC.

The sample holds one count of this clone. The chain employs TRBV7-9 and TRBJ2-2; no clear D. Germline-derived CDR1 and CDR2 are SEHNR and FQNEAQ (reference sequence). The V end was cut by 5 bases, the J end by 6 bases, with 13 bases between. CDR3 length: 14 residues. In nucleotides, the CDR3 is TGTGCCAGCAGCGAACAGACCAATCCCGGGGAGCTGTTTTTT. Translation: CASSEQTNPGELFF.

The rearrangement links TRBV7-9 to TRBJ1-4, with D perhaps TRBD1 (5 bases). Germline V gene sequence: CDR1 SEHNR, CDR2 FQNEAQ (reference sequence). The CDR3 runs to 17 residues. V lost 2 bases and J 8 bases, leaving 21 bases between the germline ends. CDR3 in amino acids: CASSLPPGAPVEEKLFF. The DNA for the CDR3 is TGTGCCAGCAGCTTACCCCCCGGGGCCCCGGTCGAGGAAAAACTGTTTTTT.

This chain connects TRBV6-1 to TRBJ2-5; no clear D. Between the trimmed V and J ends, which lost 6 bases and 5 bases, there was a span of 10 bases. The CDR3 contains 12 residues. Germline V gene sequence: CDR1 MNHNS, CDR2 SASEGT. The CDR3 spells CASRSLGETQYF. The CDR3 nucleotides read TGTGCCAGCAGAAGCCTGGGGGAGACCCAGTACTTC.

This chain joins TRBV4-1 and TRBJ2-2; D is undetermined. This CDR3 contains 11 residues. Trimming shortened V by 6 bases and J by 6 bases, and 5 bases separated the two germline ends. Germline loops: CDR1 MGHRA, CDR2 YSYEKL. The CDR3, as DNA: TGCGCCAGCAGGAATTCCGGGGAGCTGTTTTTT. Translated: CASRNSGELFF.

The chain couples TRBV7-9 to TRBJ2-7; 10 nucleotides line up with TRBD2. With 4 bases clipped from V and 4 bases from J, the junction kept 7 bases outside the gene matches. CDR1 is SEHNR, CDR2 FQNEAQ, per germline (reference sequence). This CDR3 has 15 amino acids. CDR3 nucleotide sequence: TGTGCCAGCAGCTCCCCTAGCGGGAGTACGTACGAGCAGTACTTC. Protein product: CASSSPSGSTYEQYF.

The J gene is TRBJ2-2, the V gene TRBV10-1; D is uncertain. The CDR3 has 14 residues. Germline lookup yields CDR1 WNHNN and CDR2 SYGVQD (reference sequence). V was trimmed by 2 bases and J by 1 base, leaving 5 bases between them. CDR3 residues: CASSEPGNTGELFF. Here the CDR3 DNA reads TGCGCCAGCAGTGAGCCTGGGAACACCGGGGAGCTGTTTTTT.

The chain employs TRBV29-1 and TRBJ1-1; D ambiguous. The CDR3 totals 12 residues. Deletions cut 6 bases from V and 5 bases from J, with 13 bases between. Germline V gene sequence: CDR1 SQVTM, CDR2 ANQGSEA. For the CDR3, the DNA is TGCAGCGTGAATGGCGGTAGAACTGAAGCTTTCTTT. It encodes CSVNGGRTEAFF. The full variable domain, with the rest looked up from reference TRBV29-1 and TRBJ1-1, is SAVISQKPSRDICQRGTSLTIQCQVDSQVTMMFWYRQQPGQSLTLIATANQGSEATYESGFVIDKFPISRPNLTFSTLTVSNMSPEDSSIYLCSVNGGRTEAFFGQGTRLTVV.

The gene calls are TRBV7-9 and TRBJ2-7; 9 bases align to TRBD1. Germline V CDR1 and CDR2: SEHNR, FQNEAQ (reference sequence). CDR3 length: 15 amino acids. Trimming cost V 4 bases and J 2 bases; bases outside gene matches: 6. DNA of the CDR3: TGTGCCAGCAGCTCAACAGGGGGCAGCGCCTACGAGCAGTACTTC. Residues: CASSSTGGSAYEQYF.

The CDR3 sequence is CASMRVGSNQPQHF. The CDR3 nucleotides are TGTGCCAGCATGCGGGTGGGGAGCAATCAGCCCCAGCATTTT. This chain connects TRBV28 to TRBJ1-5; D not certain. The CDR3 runs 14 residues. Germline CDR1 is MDHEN and CDR2 is SYDVKM. V lost 7 bases and J 1 base, leaving 11 bases between the germline ends.

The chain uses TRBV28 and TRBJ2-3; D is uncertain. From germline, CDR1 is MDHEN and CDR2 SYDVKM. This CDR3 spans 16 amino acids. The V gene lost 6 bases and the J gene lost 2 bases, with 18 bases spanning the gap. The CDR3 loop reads CASSPQVATSTDTQYF. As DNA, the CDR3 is TGTGCCAGCAGCCCTCAGGTGGCCACCTCCACAGATACGCAGTATTTT.

CDR3 loop: CASSTRFEGKNGYTF. The CDR3 bases are TGTGCCAGCAGCACGCGCTTTGAGGGCAAAAATGGCTACACCTTC. J is TRBJ1-2 and V is TRBV7-9, with D hard to call. The length of the CDR3 is 15 residues. In germline, CDR1 is SEHNR, CDR2 FQNEAQ (reference sequence). V gave up 5 bases and J gave up 6 bases, with 19 bases separating them.

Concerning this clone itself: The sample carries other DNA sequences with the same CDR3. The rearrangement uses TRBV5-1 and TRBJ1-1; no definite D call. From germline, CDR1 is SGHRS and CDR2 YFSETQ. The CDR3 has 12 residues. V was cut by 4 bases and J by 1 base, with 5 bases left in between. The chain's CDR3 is CASSPPNTEAFF. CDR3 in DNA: TGCGCCAGCAGCCCCCCGAACACTGAAGCTTTCTTT.

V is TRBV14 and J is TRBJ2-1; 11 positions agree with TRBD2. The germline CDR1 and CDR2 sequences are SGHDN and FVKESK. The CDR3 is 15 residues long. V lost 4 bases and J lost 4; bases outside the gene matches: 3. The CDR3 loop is CASSLGLAVYNEQFF. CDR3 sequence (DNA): TGTGCCAGCAGCCTGGGACTAGCGGTTTACAATGAGCAGTTCTTC.

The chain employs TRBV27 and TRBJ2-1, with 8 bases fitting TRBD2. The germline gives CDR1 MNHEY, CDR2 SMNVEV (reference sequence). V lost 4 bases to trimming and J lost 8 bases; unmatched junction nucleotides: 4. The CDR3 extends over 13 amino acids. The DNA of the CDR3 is TGTGCCAGCAGTTCGGGACTAGTGGATGAGCAGTTCTTC. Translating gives CASSSGLVDEQFF.

CDR3 in DNA: TGTGCCAGCAGCTTTCGGGGGGGCCACGGGGAGCTGTTTTTT. Amino acids: CASSFRGGHGELFF. V usage is TRBV5-4 and J usage is TRBJ2-2; 8 bases agree with TRBD2. V shed 2 bases, J shed 7 bases, and the junction held 4 bases outside the gene matches. The CDR3 sequence is 14 residues long. The V gene's germline CDR1 is SGHNT and CDR2 YYREEE (reference sequence).

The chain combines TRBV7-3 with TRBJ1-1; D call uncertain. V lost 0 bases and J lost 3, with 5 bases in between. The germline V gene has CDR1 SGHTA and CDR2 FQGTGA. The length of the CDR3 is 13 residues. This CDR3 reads CASSLTSHTEAFF. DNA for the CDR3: TGTGCCAGCAGCTTAACGTCCCACACTGAAGCTTTCTTT.

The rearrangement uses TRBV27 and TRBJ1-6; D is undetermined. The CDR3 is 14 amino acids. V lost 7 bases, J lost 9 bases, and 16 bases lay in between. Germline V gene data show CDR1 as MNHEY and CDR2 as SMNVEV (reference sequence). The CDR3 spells CASTPGGSGSPLHF. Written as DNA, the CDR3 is TGTGCCAGCACCCCGGGAGGTAGTGGTTCACCCCTCCACTTT.

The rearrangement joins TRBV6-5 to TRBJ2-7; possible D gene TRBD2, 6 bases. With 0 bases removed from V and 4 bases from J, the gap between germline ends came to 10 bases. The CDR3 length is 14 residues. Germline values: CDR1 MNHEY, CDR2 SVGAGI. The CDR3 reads CASSYSGRPYEQYF. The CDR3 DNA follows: TGTGCCAGCAGTTACTCCGGGAGACCTTACGAGCAGTACTTC.

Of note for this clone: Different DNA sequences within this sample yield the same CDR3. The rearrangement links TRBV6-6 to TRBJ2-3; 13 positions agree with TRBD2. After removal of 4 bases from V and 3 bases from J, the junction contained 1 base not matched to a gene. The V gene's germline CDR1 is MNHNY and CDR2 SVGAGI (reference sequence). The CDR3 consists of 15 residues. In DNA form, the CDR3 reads TGTGCCAGCAGTTTACTAGCGGGGGGGACAGATACGCAGTATTTT. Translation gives CASSLLAGGTDTQYF.

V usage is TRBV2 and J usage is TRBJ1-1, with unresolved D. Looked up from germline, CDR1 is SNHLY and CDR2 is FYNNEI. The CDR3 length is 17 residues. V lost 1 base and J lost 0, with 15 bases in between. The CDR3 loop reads CASSEVWAPAMNTEAFF. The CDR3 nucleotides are TGTGCCAGCAGTGAAGTTTGGGCGCCGGCGATGAACACTGAAGCTTTCTTT.

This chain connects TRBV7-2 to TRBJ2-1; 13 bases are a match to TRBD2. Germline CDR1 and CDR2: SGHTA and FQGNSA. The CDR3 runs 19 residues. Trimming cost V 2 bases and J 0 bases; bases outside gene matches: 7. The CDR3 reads CASSLLLAGGKSSYNEQFF. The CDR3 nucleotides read TGTGCCAGCAGCTTATTACTAGCGGGAGGGAAGAGCTCCTACAATGAGCAGTTCTTC. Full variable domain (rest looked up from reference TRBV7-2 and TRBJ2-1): GAGVSQSPSNKVTEKGKDVELRCDPISGHTALYWYRQSLGQGLEFLIYFQGNSAPDKSGLPSDRFSAERTGGSVSTLTIQRTQQEDSAVYLCASSLLLAGGKSSYNEQFFGPGTRLTVL.

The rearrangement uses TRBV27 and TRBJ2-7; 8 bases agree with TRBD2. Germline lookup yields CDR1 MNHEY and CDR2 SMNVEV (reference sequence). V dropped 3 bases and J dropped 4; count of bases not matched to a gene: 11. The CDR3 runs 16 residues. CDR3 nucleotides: TGTGCCAGCAGTTTTGGCCCGGGGGGGCTCATGTACGAGCAGTACTTC. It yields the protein CASSFGPGGLMYEQYF.

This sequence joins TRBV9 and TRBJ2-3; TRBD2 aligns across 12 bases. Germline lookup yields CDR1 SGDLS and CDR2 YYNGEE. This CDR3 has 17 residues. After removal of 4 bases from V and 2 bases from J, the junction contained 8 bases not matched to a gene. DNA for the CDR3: TGTGCCAGCAGCTCCAACCGACTAGCGGGAGACACAGATACGCAGTATTTT. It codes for CASSSNRLAGDTDTQYF. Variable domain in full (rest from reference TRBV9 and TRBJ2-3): DSGVTQTPKHLITATGQRVTLRCSPRSGDLSVYWYQQSLDQGLQFLIQYYNGEERAKGNILERFSAQQFPDLHSELNLSSLELGDSALYFCASSSNRLAGDTDTQYFGPGTRLTVL.